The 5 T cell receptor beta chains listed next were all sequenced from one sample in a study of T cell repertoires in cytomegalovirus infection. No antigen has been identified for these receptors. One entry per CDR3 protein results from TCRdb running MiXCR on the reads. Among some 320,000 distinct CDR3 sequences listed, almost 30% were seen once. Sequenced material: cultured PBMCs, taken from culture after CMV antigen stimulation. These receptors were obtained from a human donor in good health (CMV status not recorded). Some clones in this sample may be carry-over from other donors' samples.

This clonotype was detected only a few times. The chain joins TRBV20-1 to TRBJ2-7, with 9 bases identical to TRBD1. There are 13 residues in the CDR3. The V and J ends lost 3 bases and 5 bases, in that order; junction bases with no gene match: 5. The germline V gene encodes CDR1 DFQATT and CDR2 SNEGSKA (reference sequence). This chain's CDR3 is CSASDRGSHEQYF. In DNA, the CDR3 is TGCAGTGCTAGTGACAGGGGGAGCCACGAGCAGTACTTC.

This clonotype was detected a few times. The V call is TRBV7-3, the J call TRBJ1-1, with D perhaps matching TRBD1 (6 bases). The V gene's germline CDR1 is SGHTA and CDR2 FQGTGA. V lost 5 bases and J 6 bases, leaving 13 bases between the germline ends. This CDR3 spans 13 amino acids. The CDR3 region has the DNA TGTGCCAGCAGCCCGGGTACAGGGCCTGAAGCTTTCTTT. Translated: CASSPGTGPEAFF.

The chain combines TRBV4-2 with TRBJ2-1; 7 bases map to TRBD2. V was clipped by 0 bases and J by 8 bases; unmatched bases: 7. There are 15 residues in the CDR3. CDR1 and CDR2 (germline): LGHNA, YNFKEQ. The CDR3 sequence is CASSQDRTSEYEQFF. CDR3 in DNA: TGTGCCAGCAGCCAAGATCGAACTAGCGAGTATGAGCAGTTCTTC.

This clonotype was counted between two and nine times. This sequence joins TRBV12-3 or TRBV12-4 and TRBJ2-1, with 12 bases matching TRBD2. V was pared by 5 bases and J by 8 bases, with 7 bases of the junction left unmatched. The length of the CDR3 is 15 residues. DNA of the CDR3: TGTGCCAGCAGTACAACTAGCGGGAGGCGCGATGAGCAGTTCTTC. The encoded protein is CASSTTSGRRDEQFF.

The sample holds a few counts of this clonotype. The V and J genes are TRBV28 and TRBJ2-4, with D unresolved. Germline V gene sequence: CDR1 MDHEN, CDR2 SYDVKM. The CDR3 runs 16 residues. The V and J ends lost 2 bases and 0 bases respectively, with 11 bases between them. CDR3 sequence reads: CASSLNPMVAKNIQYF. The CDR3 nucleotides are TGTGCCAGCAGTTTAAACCCGATGGTAGCCAAAAACATTCAGTACTTC.